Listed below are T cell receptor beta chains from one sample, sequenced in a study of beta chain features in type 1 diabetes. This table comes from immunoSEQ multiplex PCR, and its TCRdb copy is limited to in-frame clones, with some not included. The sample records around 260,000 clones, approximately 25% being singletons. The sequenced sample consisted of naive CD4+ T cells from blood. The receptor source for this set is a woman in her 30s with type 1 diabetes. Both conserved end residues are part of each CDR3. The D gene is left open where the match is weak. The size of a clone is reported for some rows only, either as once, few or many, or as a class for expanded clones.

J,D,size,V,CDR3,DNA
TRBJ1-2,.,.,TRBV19,CASRDSYGYTF,TGTGCCAGTAGGGACAGCTATGGCTACACCTTC
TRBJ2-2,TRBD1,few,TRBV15,CATRTGSTGELFF,TGTGCCACTAGGACAGGGAGCACCGGGGAGCTGTTTTTT
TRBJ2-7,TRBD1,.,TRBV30,CAWSVPGGTYEQYF,TGTGCCTGGAGTGTGCCAGGGGGCACTTACGAGCAGTACTTC
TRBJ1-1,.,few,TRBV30,CAWSPGGWDTEAFF,TGTGCCTGGAGCCCGGGGGGGTGGGACACTGAAGCTTTCTTT
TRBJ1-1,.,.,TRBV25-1,CASSATGRLNTEAFF,TGTGCCAGCAGTGCGACAGGACGCCTGAACACTGAAGCTTTCTTT
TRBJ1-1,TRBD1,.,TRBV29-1,CSVVGTGYLLSTEAFF,TGCAGCGTTGTCGGGACAGGGTATCTTTTGAGCACTGAAGCTTTCTTT
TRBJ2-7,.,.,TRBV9,CASSLGPSSYEQYF,TGTGCCAGCAGCTTAGGTCCCAGCTCCTACGAGCAGTACTTC
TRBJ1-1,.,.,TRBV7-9,CASSRQMTATEAFF,TGTGCCAGCAGCCGCCAAATGACAGCCACTGAAGCTTTCTTT
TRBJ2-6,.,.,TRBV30,CAWSVRGSGANVLTF,TGTGCCTGGAGTGTAAGGGGTTCTGGGGCCAACGTCCTGACTTTC
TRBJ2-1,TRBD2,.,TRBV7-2,CASSPKGGAGDNEQFF,TGTGCCAGCAGCCCTAAAGGGGGAGCGGGGGATAATGAGCAGTTCTTC
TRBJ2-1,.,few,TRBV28,CASRSGVANEQFF,TGTGCCAGCAGGAGCGGAGTCGCAAATGAGCAGTTCTTC
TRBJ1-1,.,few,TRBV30,CAWSVSGRTEAFF,TGTGCCTGGAGTGTATCGGGGAGGACTGAAGCTTTCTTT
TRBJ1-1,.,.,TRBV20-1,CSARRTEAFF,TGCAGTGCTAGGCGGACTGAAGCTTTCTTT
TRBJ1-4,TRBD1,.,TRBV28,CASSSPGQGSEKLFF,TGTGCCAGCAGTTCCCCGGGACAGGGATCTGAAAAACTGTTTTTT